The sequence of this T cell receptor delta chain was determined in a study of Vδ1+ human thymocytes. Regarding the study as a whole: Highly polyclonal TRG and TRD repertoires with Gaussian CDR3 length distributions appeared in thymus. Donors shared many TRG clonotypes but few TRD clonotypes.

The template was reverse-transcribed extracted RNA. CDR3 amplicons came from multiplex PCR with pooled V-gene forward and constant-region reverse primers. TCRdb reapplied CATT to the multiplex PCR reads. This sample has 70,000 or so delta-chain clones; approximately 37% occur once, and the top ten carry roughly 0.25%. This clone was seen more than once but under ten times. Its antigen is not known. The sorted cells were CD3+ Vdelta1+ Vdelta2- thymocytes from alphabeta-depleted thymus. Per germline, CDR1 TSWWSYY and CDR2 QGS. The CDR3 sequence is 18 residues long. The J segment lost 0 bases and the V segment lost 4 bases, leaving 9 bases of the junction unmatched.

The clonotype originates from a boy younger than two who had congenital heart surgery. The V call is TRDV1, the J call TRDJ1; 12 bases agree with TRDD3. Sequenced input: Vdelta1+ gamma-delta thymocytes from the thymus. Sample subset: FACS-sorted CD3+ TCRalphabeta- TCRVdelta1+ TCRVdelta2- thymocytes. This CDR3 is CALGALRWGIRYTDKLIF. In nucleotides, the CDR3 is TGTGCTCTTGGGGCCCTACGCTGGGGGATACGCTACACCGATAAACTCATCTTT.